One and the same sample provided the 31 T cell receptor beta chains below, sequenced in a study of cytomegalovirus exposure and HLA in healthy donors. PCR was performed using 60 Vbeta and 13 Jbeta primers. TCRdb keeps only in-frame clones here, not all; method: immunoSEQ multiplex PCR. Altogether about 130,000 clones are present, 75% to 90% being singletons, with the ten largest covering about 2.5%. Sequenced input: PBMCs. The source is a young man in good health and CMV-seronegative.

This clone was counted between two and nine times. J is TRBJ2-7 and V is TRBV4-1; TRBD1 matches 9 bases. CDR1 MGHRA and CDR2 YSYEKL come from the germline V gene. The CDR3 contains 16 residues. V dropped 4 bases and J dropped 6; count of bases not matched to a gene: 13. CDR3 bases: TGCGCCAGCAGCCCCCTGCCCAGGACAGGGGTTGGCGAGCAGTACTTC. Amino acid sequence: CASSPLPRTGVGEQYF.

This clone was observed a handful of times. V gene TRBV5-6 combines with J gene TRBJ2-5, with D hard to call. This CDR3 region has 14 residues. Germline V gene lookup returns CDR1 SGHDT and CDR2 YYEEEE. Trimming took off 4 bases at V and 5 bases at J, with 15 bases between the two ends. In nucleotides, the CDR3 is TGTGCCAGCAGCGGAAAGGTTAGCTGGGAGACCCAGTACTTC. This sequence encodes CASSGKVSWETQYF.

The chain employs TRBV19 and TRBJ1-1; D remains ambiguous. The germline gives CDR1 LNHDA, CDR2 SQIVND (reference sequence). V was shortened by 7 bases and J by 0 bases, with 15 bases between the two germline ends. The CDR3 has 15 residues. The CDR3 is CASTPGRAMNTEAFF. The CDR3 nucleotides are TGTGCCAGTACCCCCGGTCGTGCCATGAACACTGAAGCTTTCTTT. Supplemented by reference TRBV19 and TRBJ1-1, the full variable domain reads DGGITQSPKYLFRKEGQNVTLSCEQNLNHDAMYWYRQDPGQGLRLIYYSQIVNDFQKGDIAEGYSVSREKKESFPLTVTSAQKNPTAFYLCASTPGRAMNTEAFFGQGTRLTVV.

This chain links TRBV9 with TRBJ2-2, with D perhaps TRBD2 (6 bases). Per germline, CDR1 SGDLS and CDR2 YYNGEE. Trimming pared 3 bases from V and 3 bases from J, leaving 18 bases between. The CDR3 spans 17 residues. CDR3 coding DNA: TGTGCCAGCAGCGAGCACTCCGGAGGGCCAGACACCGGGGAGCTGTTTTTT. It translates to CASSEHSGGPDTGELFF.

The chain combines TRBV7-9 with TRBJ2-5; 14 positions match TRBD2. There are 16 residues in the CDR3. V lost 5 bases, J lost 5 bases, and 7 bases stayed unmatched. Germline V CDR1 and CDR2: SEHNR, FQNEAQ (reference sequence). The CDR3 DNA reads TGTGCCAGCAGCCCCATGGGACTAGCGGGAGATGAGACCCAGTACTTC. Its translation: CASSPMGLAGDETQYF.

The genes are TRBV9 and TRBJ2-7; tentative D call: TRBD2 (6 bases). Germline V gene lookup returns CDR1 SGDLS and CDR2 YYNGEE. V lost 4 bases and J lost 0, with 20 bases in between. CDR3 length: 17 residues. In DNA, the CDR3 is TGTGCCAGCAGCTTACGTGCGCTTCCTAGCGACTCCTACGAGCAGTACTTC. Amino acids: CASSLRALPSDSYEQYF.

The rearrangement joins TRBV6-5 to TRBJ2-7; 8 nucleotides align to TRBD2. CDR3 length equals 14 residues. The V gene end was trimmed by 4 bases and the J gene end by 0 bases; junction bases not matched to a gene: 2. The germline V gene encodes CDR1 MNHEY and CDR2 SVGAGI. The CDR3 sequence: CASSWLAGSYEQYF. For the CDR3, the DNA is TGTGCCAGCAGTTGGCTAGCGGGCTCCTACGAGCAGTACTTC.

J is TRBJ2-1 and V is TRBV7-3; 8 nucleotides match TRBD2. Germline values: CDR1 SGHTA, CDR2 FQGTGA. The V gene end was trimmed by 4 bases and the J gene end by 15 bases; junction bases not matched to a gene: 5. The CDR3 totals 11 residues. The CDR3 sequence is CASSYSGVLFF. The CDR3 DNA sequence: TGTGCCAGCAGCTATAGCGGGGTCCTGTTCTTC. The variable domain in full, with the rest retrieved from reference TRBV7-3 and TRBJ2-1, is GAGVSQTPSNKVTEKGKYVELRCDPISGHTALYWYRQSLGQGPEFLIYFQGTGAADDSGLPNDRFFAVRPEGSVSTLKIQRTERGDSAVYLCASSYSGVLFFGPGTRLTVL.

The chain employs TRBV10-3 and TRBJ2-2; 8 bases align to TRBD2. In germline, CDR1 is ENHRY, CDR2 SYGVKD. The CDR3 contains 15 residues. The V and J ends lost 10 bases and 3 bases, in that order; junction bases with no gene match: 10. The CDR3 DNA reads as TGTGCCACCAAAAGCGGGAGACCTGACACCGGGGAGCTGTTTTTT. Translating it yields CATKSGRPDTGELFF.

V and J are TRBV19 and TRBJ2-2; the D is unclear. With 3 bases removed from V and 8 bases from J, the gap between germline ends came to 4 bases. Germline V gives CDR1 LNHDA, CDR2 SQIVND (reference sequence). This CDR3 is 11 amino acids long. CDR3 DNA sequence: TGTGCCAGTAGTATTTCGGGGGAGCTGTTTTTT. Encoded protein: CASSISGELFF.

The chain has TRBV21-1 and TRBJ2-4; no DNA check was done on the table's D call, TRBD2. TRBV21-1 is shown as a pseudogene. CDR3 length equals 14 residues. CDR3 in amino acids: CASSGVRGGGIQYF. The CDR3 DNA sequence: TGTGCCAGCAGCGGGGTAAGGGGGGGCGGCATTCAGTACTTC.

The chain is built from TRBV28 and TRBJ1-1; TRBD1 agrees at 8 bases. V dropped 11 bases and J dropped 4; count of bases not matched to a gene: 6. The CDR3 sequence is 12 residues long. CDR1 is MDHEN and CDR2 is SYDVKM in the germline V gene. The CDR3 is CAAITGGTEAFF. The CDR3, as DNA: TGTGCCGCAATTACAGGGGGCACTGAAGCTTTCTTT.

The chain joins TRBV9 to TRBJ2-2; a possible D gene is TRBD2 (6 bases). V shed 3 bases and J shed 5 bases, with 11 bases lying between them. CDR3 length: 14 amino acids. Germline assignment: CDR1 SGDLS and CDR2 YYNGEE. CDR3 in DNA: TGTGCCAGCAGCGCGACTAGTGGAACCGGGGAGCTGTTTTTT. This sequence encodes CASSATSGTGELFF. The full variable domain, rest sourced from reference TRBV9 and TRBJ2-2, is DSGVTQTPKHLITATGQRVTLRCSPRSGDLSVYWYQQSLDQGLQFLIQYYNGEERAKGNILERFSAQQFPDLHSELNLSSLELGDSALYFCASSATSGTGELFFGEGSRLTVL.

The chain links TRBV27 to TRBJ2-3; 9 nucleotides match TRBD2. From germline, CDR1 is MNHEY and CDR2 SMNVEV (reference sequence). The length of the CDR3 is 15 residues. V was pared by 7 bases and J by 4 bases, with 9 bases of the junction left unmatched. CDR3 loop: CASNMAGGPPDTQYF. The CDR3 DNA reads as TGTGCCAGCAACATGGCGGGAGGGCCGCCAGATACGCAGTATTTT.

The chain uses TRBV2 and TRBJ2-7; 7 nucleotides align to TRBD1. The CDR3 has 14 amino acids. Germline lookup yields CDR1 SNHLY and CDR2 FYNNEI. V shed 6 bases and J 0 bases; nucleotides not matched to a gene: 5. The CDR3 DNA is TGTGCCAGCAGCCTACAGGGGCTCTCCTACGAGCAGTACTTC. This encodes CASSLQGLSYEQYF.

This sequence joins TRBV28 and TRBJ1-5; a weak D match, TRBD1 (5 bases). The CDR3 is 15 amino acids. Germline loops: CDR1 MDHEN, CDR2 SYDVKM. V was shortened by 4 bases and J by 6 bases, with 16 bases between the two germline ends. CDR3 coding DNA: TGTGCCAGCAGTTATCAGGGTCAAGTTTCTCAGCCCCAGCATTTT. Residues: CASSYQGQVSQPQHF.

The chain combines TRBV28 with TRBJ2-7, with 7 positions matching TRBD1. The CDR3 length is 13 residues. Germline loops: CDR1 MDHEN, CDR2 SYDVKM. The ends lost 7 bases at V and 2 bases at J; junction bases unmatched: 5. For the CDR3, the DNA is TGTGCCAGCACCCCGACAGGGCCCTACGAGCAGTACTTC. Encoded protein: CASTPTGPYEQYF.

V usage is TRBV9 and J usage is TRBJ1-1; 7 positions agree with TRBD1. The CDR3 length is 14 residues. V lost 3 bases, J lost 5 bases, and 7 bases stayed unmatched. From germline, CDR1 is SGDLS and CDR2 YYNGEE. CDR3 bases: TGTGCCAGCAGCGCAACAGGGGTGGGTACTGAAGCTTTCTTT. This gives the protein CASSATGVGTEAFF.

The chain has TRBV12-5 and TRBJ1-2, with TRBD1 identical over 7 bases. Losses at the gene ends were 5 bases for V and 4 bases for J; bases not matched to a gene: 7. This CDR3 has 14 amino acids. Germline values: CDR1 LGHNT, CDR2 FRNRAP. This CDR3 reads CASGLGQAFYGYTF. CDR3 coding DNA: TGTGCTAGTGGTCTAGGACAGGCTTTCTATGGCTACACCTTC.

V and J are TRBV19 and TRBJ1-2, with D uncertain. V lost 1 base, J lost 4 bases, and 10 bases lay in between. The CDR3 consists of 14 residues. Per germline, CDR1 LNHDA and CDR2 SQIVND (reference sequence). CDR3: CASSIGANAYGYTF. The CDR3, as DNA: TGTGCCAGTAGTATAGGGGCGAACGCCTATGGCTACACCTTC. Looking up the rest from reference TRBV19 and TRBJ1-2 gives the full variable domain: DGGITQSPKYLFRKEGQNVTLSCEQNLNHDAMYWYRQDPGQGLRLIYYSQIVNDFQKGDIAEGYSVSREKKESFPLTVTSAQKNPTAFYLCASSIGANAYGYTFGSGTRLTVV.

This clone occurred once. This chain connects TRBV15 to TRBJ2-5; a weak D match, TRBD1 (5 bases). The end of the DNA is better explained by TRBJ2-7, so the J call may be wrong. Germline CDR1 and CDR2: LNHNV and YYDKDF (reference sequence). The CDR3 loop spans 14 amino acids. CDR3 loop: CATSRDVGDYEQYF. The CDR3, as DNA: TGTGCCACCAGCAGAGATGTAGGGGACTACGAGCAGTACTTC.

The chain couples TRBV15 to TRBJ1-1; a weak D match, TRBD1 (6 bases). There are 16 residues in the CDR3. V lost 1 base to trimming and J lost 0 bases, with 12 bases between them. The V gene's germline CDR1 is LNHNV and CDR2 YYDKDF (reference sequence). Written as DNA, the CDR3 is TGTGCCACCAGCAGAGGCCGGGGGGCCATGAACACTGAAGCTTTCTTT. Its protein is CATSRGRGAMNTEAFF. The full variable domain, with the rest looked up from reference TRBV15 and TRBJ1-1, is DAMVIQNPRYQVTQFGKPVTLSCSQTLNHNVMYWYQQKSSQAPKLLFHYYDKDFNNEADTPDNFQSRRPNTSFCFLDIRSPGLGDTAMYLCATSRGRGAMNTEAFFGQGTRLTVV.

V gene TRBV29-1 combines with J gene TRBJ1-2; the D gene is possibly TRBD1 (6 bases). Germline-derived CDR1 and CDR2 are SQVTM and ANQGSEA. The CDR3 totals 13 residues. Deletions cut 3 bases from V and 4 bases from J, with 12 bases between. For the CDR3, the DNA is TGCAGCGTTGAGGTAGGGGACACCTATGGCTACACCTTC. Protein: CSVEVGDTYGYTF. Complete variable domain (other parts from reference TRBV29-1 and TRBJ1-2): SAVISQKPSRDICQRGTSLTIQCQVDSQVTMMFWYRQQPGQSLTLIATANQGSEATYESGFVIDKFPISRPNLTFSTLTVSNMSPEDSSIYLCSVEVGDTYGYTFGSGTRLTVV.

There are a few counts of this clone. V and J are TRBV6-5 and TRBJ1-2; D is unresolved. Per germline, CDR1 MNHEY and CDR2 SVGAGI. Trimming removed 2 bases from V and 6 bases from J, with 10 bases in between. CDR3 length equals 13 residues. The CDR3, as DNA: TGTGCCAGCAGTTACAAGTCAGTTGATGGCTACACCTTC. It yields the protein CASSYKSVDGYTF.

This clone has a handful of counts. The chain couples TRBV5-6 to TRBJ1-4; 8 nucleotides match TRBD1. After removal of 4 bases from V and 3 bases from J, the junction contained 5 bases not matched to a gene. There are 15 residues in the CDR3. Germline-derived CDR1 and CDR2 are SGHDT and YYEEEE. The CDR3 protein is CASSQMTGANEKLFF. The CDR3 bases are TGTGCCAGCAGCCAAATGACAGGGGCTAATGAAAAACTGTTTTTT. Looking up the rest from reference TRBV5-6 and TRBJ1-4 gives the full variable domain: DAGVTQSPTHLIKTRGQQVTLRCSPKSGHDTVSWYQQALGQGPQFIFQYYEEEERQRGNFPDRFSGHQFPNYSSELNVNALLLGDSALYLCASSQMTGANEKLFFGSGTQLSVL.

The chain is built from TRBV11-2 and TRBJ2-5; 11 nucleotides match TRBD2. Germline loops: CDR1 SGHAT, CDR2 FQNNGV. The CDR3 totals 16 residues. V lost 4 bases and J lost 3; bases outside the gene matches: 7. CDR3 DNA: TGTGCCAGCAGCTCCCTGACTAGCGGGACTGAAGAGACCCAGTACTTC. Its translation: CASSSLTSGTEETQYF.

V usage is TRBV27 and J usage is TRBJ2-5; 11 bases agree with TRBD1. The J call may be faulty, since TRBJ2-7 better matches the DNA end. The CDR3 has 15 amino acids. Germline assignment: CDR1 MNHEY and CDR2 SMNVEV (reference sequence). The CDR3 here is CASSYSGTGGYEQYF. In DNA form, the CDR3 reads TGTGCCAGCAGTTACTCCGGGACAGGGGGCTACGAGCAGTACTTC.

The chain couples TRBV19 to TRBJ1-2, with a tentative D call TRBD1 (5 bases). Germline V gene sequence: CDR1 LNHDA, CDR2 SQIVND (reference sequence). The CDR3 has 15 amino acids. Trimming cost V 1 base and J 0 bases, with 9 bases left between them. The CDR3 DNA follows: TGTGCCAGTAGTATAGGGCAGGGCCCTAACTATGGCTACACCTTC. Protein: CASSIGQGPNYGYTF.

V and J are TRBV29-1 and TRBJ2-3; 8 nucleotides align to TRBD1. Germline V gives CDR1 SQVTM, CDR2 ANQGSEA. CDR3 size: 15 residues. With 1 base clipped from V and 0 bases from J, the junction kept 3 bases outside the gene matches. The CDR3 here is CSVEGRTGSTDTQYF. The DNA for the CDR3 is TGCAGCGTTGAAGGCCGGACAGGGAGCACAGATACGCAGTATTTT.

In the case of this clone: A junction end diverges from the germline sequence, so it may reflect a read error. The chain couples TRBV7-9 to TRBJ1-2; tentative D call: TRBD1 (5 bases). Germline CDR1 SEHNR, CDR2 FQNEAQ (reference sequence). The CDR3 totals 12 residues. The CDR3 DNA is TGTGCCAGCAGCTTACAGGGATATGGCTACCCCTTC. It is translated as CASSLQGYGYPF.

The chain combines TRBV5-6 with TRBJ2-7, with 8 bases fitting TRBD2. Germline CDR1 and CDR2: SGHDT and YYEEEE. The CDR3 length is 15 residues. Losses at the gene ends were 0 bases for V and 4 bases for J; bases not matched to a gene: 6. This CDR3 reads CASSLDLAGPYEQYF. CDR3 coding DNA: TGTGCCAGCAGCTTGGATTTAGCGGGACCATACGAGCAGTACTTC.